Listed below are T cell receptor beta chains from one sample, sequenced in a study of T cells after yellow fever vaccination. A single record per CDR3 protein comes from TCRdb applying MiXCR to the 5' RACE reads. The sample records under 300,000 distinct CDR3 sequences, 10% to 15% being singletons. Sequencing used CD4+ T cells sorted from PBMCs, obtained 45 days after the yellow fever booster vaccination. Receptors originate from a man aged 30 to 39 who received the YFV17D yellow fever vaccine. Each CDR3 is given with its conserved first and last residue. A D gene is named only where the DNA matches it firmly. Some rows have no size entry. The others give once, few or many, or a class for an expanded clone.

size: many
length: 16
V: TRBV10-3
J: TRBJ2-4
D: .
CDR3: CAISESEGGVKNIQYF
DNA: TGTGCCATCAGTGAGTCGGAGGGGGGTGTCAAAAACATTCAGTACTTC

size: .
length: 15
V: TRBV12-3/TRBV12-4
J: TRBJ2-6
D: .
CDR3: CASSSRHGEANVLTF
DNA: TGTGCCAGCAGTTCTCGACATGGGGAGGCCAACGTCCTGACTTTC

size: few
length: 12
V: TRBV20-1
J: TRBJ2-7
D: .
CDR3: CSANHPRDEQYF
DNA: TGCAGTGCGAACCATCCCCGGGACGAGCAGTACTTC

size: many
length: 16
V: TRBV5-1
J: TRBJ2-3
D: TRBD2
CDR3: CASSLGLAGSTDTQYF
DNA: TGCGCCAGCAGCTTGGGTCTAGCGGGCAGCACAGATACGCAGTATTTT

size: few
length: 15
V: TRBV7-2
J: TRBJ2-1
D: TRBD2
CDR3: CASSLASGISNEQFF
DNA: TGTGCCAGCAGCTTAGCGAGCGGGATTTCGAATGAGCAGTTCTTC

size: many
length: 14
V: TRBV10-3
J: TRBJ2-7
D: TRBD1
CDR3: CAIRMTGKVYEQYF
DNA: TGTGCCATCAGGATGACAGGGAAGGTCTACGAGCAGTACTTC

size: .
length: 17
V: TRBV12-3/TRBV12-4
J: TRBJ2-1
D: .
CDR3: CASAPGVRGGNHNEQFF
DNA: TGTGCCAGCGCCCCCGGAGTACGGGGCGGCAACCACAATGAGCAGTTCTTC

size: few
length: 16
V: TRBV18
J: TRBJ2-6
D: .
CDR3: CASSPSRISGANVLTF
DNA: TGTGCCAGCTCACCTTCCCGTATCTCTGGGGCCAACGTCCTGACTTTC

size: few
length: 15
V: TRBV6-5
J: TRBJ1-3
D: .
CDR3: CASSYGSSSGNTIYF
DNA: TGTGCCAGCAGTTACGGGTCCAGCTCTGGAAACACCATATATTTT

size: few
length: 16
V: TRBV10-1
J: TRBJ2-1
D: .
CDR3: CASSEMGGGNYNEQFF
DNA: TGCGCCAGCAGTGAGATGGGAGGAGGGAACTACAATGAGCAGTTCTTC

size: .
length: 12
V: TRBV12-3/TRBV12-4
J: TRBJ1-2
D: TRBD1
CDR3: CASNGQVYGYTF
DNA: TGTGCCAGCAATGGACAGGTTTATGGCTACACCTTC

size: many
length: 15
V: TRBV20-1
J: TRBJ2-3
D: TRBD2
CDR3: CSARDPSGSIYTQYF
DNA: TGCAGTGCTAGAGATCCTAGCGGGAGTATTTATACGCAGTATTTT

size: .
length: 15
V: TRBV5-1
J: TRBJ1-4
D: .
CDR3: CASSATAATNEKLFF
DNA: TGCGCCAGCAGCGCCACGGCGGCAACTAATGAAAAACTGTTTTTT

size: .
length: 15
V: TRBV5-1
J: TRBJ2-7
D: .
CDR3: CASRPQGQNSYEQYF
DNA: TGCGCCAGCAGACCCCAAGGACAGAACTCCTACGAGCAGTACTTC

size: few
length: 14
V: TRBV5-1
J: TRBJ1-1
D: .
CDR3: CASSSGELDTEAFF
DNA: TGCGCCAGCAGCTCCGGGGAACTCGACACTGAAGCTTTCTTT

size: .
length: 13
V: TRBV5-1
J: TRBJ2-3
D: .
CDR3: CASSDRSGGGGYF
DNA: TGCGCCAGCAGCGACCGCAGCGGTGGTGGGGGGTATTTT

size: .
length: 13
V: TRBV6-2/TRBV6-3
J: TRBJ1-5
D: .
CDR3: CASNRQLNQPQHF
DNA: TGTGCCAGCAATCGACAGCTCAATCAGCCCCAGCATTTT

size: few
length: 12
V: TRBV20-1
J: TRBJ1-2
D: TRBD1
CDR3: CSATGQNYGYTF
DNA: TGCAGTGCTACGGGACAGAACTATGGCTACACCTTC

size: few
length: 14
V: TRBV9
J: TRBJ2-5
D: .
CDR3: CASSVAQYQETQYF
DNA: TGTGCCAGCAGCGTAGCGCAGTATCAAGAGACCCAGTACTTC

size: .
length: 14
V: TRBV20-1
J: TRBJ1-2
D: .
CDR3: CSARGEEGVYGYTF
DNA: TGCAGTGCCCGAGGAGAGGAAGGCGTCTATGGCTACACCTTC

size: .
length: 14
V: TRBV9
J: TRBJ2-7
D: TRBD2
CDR3: CASSRTGGSVGQYF
DNA: TGTGCCTCTTCAAGGACTGGCGGGAGTGTGGGGCAGTACTTC

size: .
length: 15
V: TRBV5-1
J: TRBJ2-5
D: TRBD2
CDR3: CASSRLAGVKETQYF
DNA: TGCGCCAGCAGCCGACTAGCGGGCGTGAAAGAGACCCAGTACTTC

size: .
length: 15
V: TRBV9
J: TRBJ1-2
D: .
CDR3: CASSPSPGRDYGYTF
DNA: TGTGCCAGCAGCCCTTCCCCGGGCAGGGACTATGGCTACACCTTC

size: .
length: 13
V: TRBV6-5
J: TRBJ1-6
D: .
CDR3: CASKNTRYSPLHF
DNA: TGTGCCAGCAAAAACACACGGTACTCACCCCTCCACTTT

size: .
length: 14
V: TRBV7-8
J: TRBJ2-2
D: .
CDR3: CASVQQGNTGELFF
DNA: TGTGCCAGCGTACAACAGGGCAACACCGGGGAGCTGTTTTTT

size: few
length: 17
V: TRBV7-3
J: TRBJ2-1
D: TRBD2
CDR3: CASSPWGLAGGLDEQFF
DNA: TGTGCCAGCAGTCCCTGGGGACTAGCGGGAGGTTTGGATGAGCAGTTCTTC

size: .
length: 15
V: TRBV20-1
J: TRBJ1-1
D: TRBD1
CDR3: CSASNARTGRRETFF
DNA: TGCAGTGCTAGCAACGCTAGGACAGGACGCCGTGAAACTTTCTTT

size: .
length: 14
V: TRBV14
J: TRBJ2-2
D: .
CDR3: CASSQDWETGELFF
DNA: TGTGCCAGCAGCCAAGATTGGGAGACCGGGGAGCTGTTTTTT

size: .
length: 17
V: TRBV6-2/TRBV6-3
J: TRBJ2-1
D: TRBD1
CDR3: CASSSLPGTGAYNEQFF
DNA: TGTGCCAGCAGTTCCCTTCCCGGGACAGGGGCGTACAATGAGCAGTTCTTC

size: few
length: 12
V: TRBV5-1
J: TRBJ1-2
D: .
CDR3: CASSLDGGPYTF
DNA: TGCGCCAGCAGCTTGGATGGGGGACCTTACACCTTC

size: few
length: 20
V: TRBV5-1
J: TRBJ2-1
D: .
CDR3: CASSLAPALRLSGTTNEQFF
DNA: TGCGCCAGCAGCTTGGCCCCGGCCCTACGACTTAGCGGCACTACCAATGAGCAGTTCTTC

size: .
length: 12
V: TRBV5-5
J: TRBJ2-1
D: TRBD2
CDR3: CASSSRTSAQFF
DNA: TGTGCCAGCAGCTCTAGGACTAGCGCGCAGTTCTTC

size: .
length: 14
V: TRBV29-1
J: TRBJ1-1
D: .
CDR3: CSVEGAGAKTEAFF
DNA: TGCAGCGTTGAAGGTGCAGGGGCGAAGACTGAAGCTTTCTTT

size: .
length: 13
V: TRBV10-3
J: TRBJ2-7
D: .
CDR3: CAIRPVAFYGQYF
DNA: TGTGCCATCCGCCCGGTAGCGTTTTACGGGCAGTACTTC

size: .
length: 13
V: TRBV10-1
J: TRBJ2-7
D: .
CDR3: CASSNQGVGEQYF
DNA: TGCGCCAGCAGTAACCAGGGAGTTGGGGAGCAGTACTTC

size: .
length: 14
V: TRBV20-1
J: TRBJ2-5
D: .
CDR3: CSARAGPAQETQYF
DNA: TGCAGTGCTAGAGCCGGACCTGCCCAAGAGACCCAGTACTTC

size: few
length: 12
V: TRBV27
J: TRBJ1-6
D: TRBD1
CDR3: CASGGGDRRPHF
DNA: TGTGCCAGCGGAGGAGGGGACAGGCGACCCCACTTT

size: .
length: 12
V: TRBV28
J: TRBJ2-7
D: .
CDR3: CASGSGNYEQYF
DNA: TGTGCCAGCGGGTCGGGGAACTACGAGCAGTACTTC

size: .
length: 19
V: TRBV20-1
J: TRBJ2-3
D: TRBD2
CDR3: CSARDPRFRLAGVGDTQYF
DNA: TGCAGTGCTCGGGACCCCCGATTTCGACTAGCGGGAGTTGGAGATACGCAGTATTTT

size: .
length: 15
V: TRBV6-1
J: TRBJ2-2
D: TRBD2
CDR3: CASSRTSRGTGELFF
DNA: TGTGCCAGCAGTCGGACTAGCAGGGGCACCGGGGAGCTGTTTTTT

size: .
length: 14
V: TRBV27
J: TRBJ2-7
D: .
CDR3: CASSFQGFGNEQYF
DNA: TGTGCCAGCAGTTTCCAGGGATTTGGAAACGAGCAGTACTTC